This TCR beta chain was sequenced during a study of blood T cell repertoires in COVID-19. Study-wide context: COVID-19 samples collected from the United States, Italy and Spain covered acute and convalescent phases. Sample material is recorded as cDNA or gDNA derived from T cells, B-cell-depleted T cells, or PBMCs.

Trimming took 0 bases from V and 5 from J, leaving 7 bases between them. The CDR3 contains 13 residues. In the study's own analysis: Estimates of nucleated cell counts were drawn from the amplification of reference gene primers. The table came from immunoSEQ multiplex PCR; TCRdb's copy has only in-frame clones and leaves some out. That table gives V, J and clone size, and the DNA gave D and trimming. This sample has about 30,000 clones; approximately 93% occur once, and the top ten carry about 4.1%. The clonotype comes from a human donor with active COVID-19. The donor label of this sample is uncertain. The specimen sequenced was peripheral blood. This chain links TRBV23-1 with TRBJ1-1; D remains ambiguous. TRBV23-1 is an ORF, with its function uncertain. The CDR3 region is CASSQSRQTEAFF. The CDR3 nucleotides read TGCGCCAGCAGTCAATCGAGGCAGACTGAAGCTTTCTTT.